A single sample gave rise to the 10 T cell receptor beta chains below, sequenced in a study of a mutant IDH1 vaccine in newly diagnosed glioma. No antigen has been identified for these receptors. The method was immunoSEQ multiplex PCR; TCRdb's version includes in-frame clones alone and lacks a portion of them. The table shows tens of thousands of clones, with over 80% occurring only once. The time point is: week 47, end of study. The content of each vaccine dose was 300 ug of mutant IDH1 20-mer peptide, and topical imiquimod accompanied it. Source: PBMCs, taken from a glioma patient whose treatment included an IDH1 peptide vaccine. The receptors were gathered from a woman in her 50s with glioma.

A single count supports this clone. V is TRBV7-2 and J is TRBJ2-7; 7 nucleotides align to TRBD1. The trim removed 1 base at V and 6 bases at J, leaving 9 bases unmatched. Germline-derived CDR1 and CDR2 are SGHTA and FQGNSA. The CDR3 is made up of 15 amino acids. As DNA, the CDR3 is TGTGCCAGCAGCTTAGGAACAGGGGATATAAGCGAGCAGTACTTC. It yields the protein CASSLGTGDISEQYF.

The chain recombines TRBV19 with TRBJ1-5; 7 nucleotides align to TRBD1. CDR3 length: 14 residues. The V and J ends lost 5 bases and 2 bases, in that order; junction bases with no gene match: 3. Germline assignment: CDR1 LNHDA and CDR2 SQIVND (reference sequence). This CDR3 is CASSRDSGNQPQHF. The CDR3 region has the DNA TGTGCCAGTAGTCGGGACAGCGGCAATCAGCCCCAGCATTTT.

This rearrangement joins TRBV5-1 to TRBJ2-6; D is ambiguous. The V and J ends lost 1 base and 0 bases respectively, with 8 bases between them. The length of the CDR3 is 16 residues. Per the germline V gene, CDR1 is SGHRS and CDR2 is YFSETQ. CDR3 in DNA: TGCGCCAGCAGCTTGACTCCAGCCTCTGGGGCCAACGTCCTGACTTTC. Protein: CASSLTPASGANVLTF.

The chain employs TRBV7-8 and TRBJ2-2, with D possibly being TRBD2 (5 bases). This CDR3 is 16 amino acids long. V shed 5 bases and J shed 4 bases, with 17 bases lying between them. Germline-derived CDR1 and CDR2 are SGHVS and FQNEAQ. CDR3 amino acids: CASSKHTVGSTGELFF. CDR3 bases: TGTGCCAGCAGCAAACACACGGTGGGGAGCACCGGGGAGCTGTTTTTT. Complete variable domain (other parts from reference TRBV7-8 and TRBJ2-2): GAGVSQSPRYKVAKRGQDVALRCDPISGHVSLFWYQQALGQGPEFLTYFQNEAQLDKSGLPSDRFFAERPEGSVSTLKIQRTQQEDSAVYLCASSKHTVGSTGELFFGEGSRLTVL.

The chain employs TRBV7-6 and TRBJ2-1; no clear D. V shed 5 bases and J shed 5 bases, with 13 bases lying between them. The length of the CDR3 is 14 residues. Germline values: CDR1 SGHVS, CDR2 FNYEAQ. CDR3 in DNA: TGTGCCAGCAGCGGATGGTACCGGGACAATGAGCAGTTCTTC. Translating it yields CASSGWYRDNEQFF.

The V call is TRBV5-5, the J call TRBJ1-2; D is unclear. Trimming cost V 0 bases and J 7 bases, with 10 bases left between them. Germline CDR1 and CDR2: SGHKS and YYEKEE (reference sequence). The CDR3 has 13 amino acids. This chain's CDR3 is CASSLGRRGGYTF. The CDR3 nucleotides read TGTGCCAGCAGCTTGGGGCGGCGGGGTGGCTACACCTTC.

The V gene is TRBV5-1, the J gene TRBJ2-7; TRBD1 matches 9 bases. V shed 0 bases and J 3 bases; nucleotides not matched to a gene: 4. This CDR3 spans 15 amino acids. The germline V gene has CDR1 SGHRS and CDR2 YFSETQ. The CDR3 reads CASSLGGTGLYEQYF. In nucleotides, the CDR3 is TGCGCCAGCAGCTTGGGAGGGACAGGGCTCTACGAGCAGTACTTC.

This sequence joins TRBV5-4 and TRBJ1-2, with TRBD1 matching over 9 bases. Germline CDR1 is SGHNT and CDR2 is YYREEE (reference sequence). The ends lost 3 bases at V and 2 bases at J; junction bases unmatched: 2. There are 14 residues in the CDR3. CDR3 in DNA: TGTGCCAGCAGCTACAGGGGGCAAAACTATGGCTACACCTTC. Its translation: CASSYRGQNYGYTF.

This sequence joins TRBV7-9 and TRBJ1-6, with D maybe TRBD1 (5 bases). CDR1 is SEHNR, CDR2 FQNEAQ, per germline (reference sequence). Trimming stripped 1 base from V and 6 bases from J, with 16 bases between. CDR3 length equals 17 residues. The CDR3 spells CASSLVQFGDGNSPLHF. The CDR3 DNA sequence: TGTGCCAGCAGCTTAGTCCAGTTTGGGGACGGTAATTCACCCCTCCACTTT.

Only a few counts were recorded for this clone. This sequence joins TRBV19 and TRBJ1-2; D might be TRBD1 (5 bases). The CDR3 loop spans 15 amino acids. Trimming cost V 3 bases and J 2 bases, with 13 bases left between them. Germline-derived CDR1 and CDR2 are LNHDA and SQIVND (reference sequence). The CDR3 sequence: CASSIQFGGNYGYTF. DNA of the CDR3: TGTGCCAGTAGTATTCAGTTTGGGGGGAACTATGGCTACACCTTC.